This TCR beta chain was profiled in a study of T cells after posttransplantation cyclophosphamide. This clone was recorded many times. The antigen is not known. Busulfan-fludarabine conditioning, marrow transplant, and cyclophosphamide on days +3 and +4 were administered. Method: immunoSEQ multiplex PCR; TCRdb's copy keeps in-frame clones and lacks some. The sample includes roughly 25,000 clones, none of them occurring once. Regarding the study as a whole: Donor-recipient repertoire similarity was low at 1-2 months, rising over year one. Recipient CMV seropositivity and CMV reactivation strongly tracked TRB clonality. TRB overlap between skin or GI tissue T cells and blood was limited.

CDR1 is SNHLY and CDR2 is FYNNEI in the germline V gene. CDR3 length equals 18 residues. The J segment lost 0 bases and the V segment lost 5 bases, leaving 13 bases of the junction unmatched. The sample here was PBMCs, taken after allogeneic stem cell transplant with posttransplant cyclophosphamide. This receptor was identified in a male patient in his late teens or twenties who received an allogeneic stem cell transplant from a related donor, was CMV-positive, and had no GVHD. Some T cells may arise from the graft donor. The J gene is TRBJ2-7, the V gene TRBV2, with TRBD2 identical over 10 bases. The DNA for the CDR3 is TGTGCCAGCAGTTTTCCTAGGACTAGCGGTGTTATCTCCTACGAGCAGTACTTC. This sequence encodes CASSFPRTSGVISYEQYF.